The sequence of this T cell receptor beta chain was determined in a study of shared clonotypes between healthy human individuals. Findings and caveats of the study: A handful of donors held roughly 5% of naive CD4 clonotypes in common. Sequencing depth was expected to affect clonotype sharing among donors.

Tens of thousands of T cell genomes (approximately 210 ng DNA) went into each sorted-subset replicate. The assay was immunoSEQ multiplex PCR, and TCRdb's table has in-frame clones only and misses some. Altogether over a million clones are present, about 77% being singletons, with the ten largest covering approximately 1.5%. Concerning this clone itself: Antigen specificity is unknown.

Every donor was a Caucasian adult from Nashville, Tennessee. The CDR3 spans 16 residues. The V gene's germline CDR1 is SGHVS and CDR2 FNYEAQ. With V trimmed by 2 bases and J by 6 bases, 10 bases remained unmatched. The sequencing sample was made of memory CD4+ T cells sorted from blood. Stated subset: CD45RA-negative fraction. The V call is TRBV7-6, the J call TRBJ2-7; 10 positions agree with TRBD1. The origin of this receptor is a man aged 18 to 30 in good health. The DNA of the CDR3 is TGTGCCAGCAGCTTACAGCCGGGACAGGGGACGGGCGAGCAGTACTTC. Protein sequence: CASSLQPGQGTGEQYF.